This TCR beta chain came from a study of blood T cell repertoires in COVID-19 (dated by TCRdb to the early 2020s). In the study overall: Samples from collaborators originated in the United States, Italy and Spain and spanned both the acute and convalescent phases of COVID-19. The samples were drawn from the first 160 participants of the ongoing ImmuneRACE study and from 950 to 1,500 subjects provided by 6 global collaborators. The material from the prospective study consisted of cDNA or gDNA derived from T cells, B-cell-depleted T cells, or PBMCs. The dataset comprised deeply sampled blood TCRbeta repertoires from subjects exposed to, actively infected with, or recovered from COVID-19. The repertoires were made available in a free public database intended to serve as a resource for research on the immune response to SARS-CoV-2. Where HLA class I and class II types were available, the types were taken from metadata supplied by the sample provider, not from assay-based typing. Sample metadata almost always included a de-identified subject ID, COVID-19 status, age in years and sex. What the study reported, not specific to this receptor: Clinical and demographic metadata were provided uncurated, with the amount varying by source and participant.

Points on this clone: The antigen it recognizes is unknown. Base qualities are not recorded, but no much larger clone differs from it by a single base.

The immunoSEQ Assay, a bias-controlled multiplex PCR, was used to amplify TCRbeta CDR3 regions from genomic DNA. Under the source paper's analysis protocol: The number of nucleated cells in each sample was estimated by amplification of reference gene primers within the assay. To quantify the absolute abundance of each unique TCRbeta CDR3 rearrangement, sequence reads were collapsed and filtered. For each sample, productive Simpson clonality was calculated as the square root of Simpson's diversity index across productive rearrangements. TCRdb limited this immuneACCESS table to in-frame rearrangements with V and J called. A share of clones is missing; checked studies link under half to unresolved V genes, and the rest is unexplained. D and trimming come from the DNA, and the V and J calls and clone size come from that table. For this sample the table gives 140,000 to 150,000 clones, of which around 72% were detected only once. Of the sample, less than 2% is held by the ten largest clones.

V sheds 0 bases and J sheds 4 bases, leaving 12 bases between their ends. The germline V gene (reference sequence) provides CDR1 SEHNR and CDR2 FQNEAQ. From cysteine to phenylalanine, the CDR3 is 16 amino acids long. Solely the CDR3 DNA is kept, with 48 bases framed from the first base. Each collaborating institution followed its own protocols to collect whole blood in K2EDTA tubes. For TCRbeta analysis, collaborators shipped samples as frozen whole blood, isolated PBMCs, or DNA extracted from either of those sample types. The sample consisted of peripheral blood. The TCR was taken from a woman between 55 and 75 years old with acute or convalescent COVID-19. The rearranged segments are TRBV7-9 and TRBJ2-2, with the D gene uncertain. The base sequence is TGTGCCAGCAGCTTAGCGCTCCCCACACGCACCGGGGAGCTGTTTTTT. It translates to CASSLALPTRTGELFF.